These T cell receptor beta chains were read from a single sample in a study of identical twins. TCRdb used MiXCR to reprocess the 5' RACE reads, holding one entry per CDR3 protein. In the table there are 1,800,000 or so distinct CDR3 sequences, around 33% of which are singletons. The sequenced sample consisted of cord blood. The receptors derive from a newborn girl in good health. The CDR3 runs from the conserved cysteine through the conserved F or W. Each record gives: V gene, J gene, D gene, clone size, CDR3 protein, CDR3 DNA. A D gene is named only where the DNA matches it firmly. The size of a clone is reported for some rows only, either as once, few or many, or as a class for expanded clones.

>TRBV7-2|TRBJ2-7|TRBD1|-
CAGSYRDRGYEQYF
TGTGCCGGCAGCTACCGGGACAGGGGGTACGAGCAGTACTTC
>TRBV10-3|TRBJ2-1|TRBD2|few
CAIMLAEINEQFF
TGTGCCATCATGCTAGCGGAGATCAATGAGCAGTTCTTC
>TRBV6-1|TRBJ2-5|TRBD2|-
CASSAGGNPIEQYF
TGTGCCAGCAGTGCCGGGGGGAATCCAATTGAGCAGTACTTC
>TRBV2|TRBJ1-5|-|few
CASTEGLSQPQHF
TGTGCCAGCACTGAGGGCCTCAGTCAGCCCCAGCATTTT
>TRBV28|TRBJ1-5|-|once
CASSLGTASGQPQHF
TGTGCCAGCAGTTTAGGGACCGCCTCGGGGCAGCCCCAGCATTTT
>TRBV20-1|TRBJ2-1|TRBD2|-
CSARSGTSGRGEQFF
TGCAGTGCTAGATCAGGGACTAGCGGGAGAGGCGAGCAGTTCTTC
>TRBV24-1|TRBJ2-5|-|-
CATSSQGFQETQYF
TGTGCCACGAGTTCACAGGGCTTCCAAGAGACCCAGTACTTC
>TRBV6-5|TRBJ2-7|-|-
CASSYQASGEQYF
TGTGCCAGCAGTTACCAGGCCTCGGGGGAGCAGTACTTC
>TRBV20-1|TRBJ1-1|-|few
CSARRGGDTEAFF
TGCAGTGCTAGAAGGGGGGGGGACACTGAAGCTTTCTTT
>TRBV9|TRBJ2-3|-|-
CASSVLYGFTDTQYF
TGTGCCAGCAGCGTCCTTTATGGGTTCACAGATACGCAGTATTTT
>TRBV25-1|TRBJ2-5|-|-
CASSDVGWGETQYF
TGTGCCAGCAGTGACGTGGGTTGGGGAGAGACCCAGTACTTC
>TRBV4-1|TRBJ1-1|-|few
CASSPIQEGWDTEAFF
TGCGCCAGCAGCCCAATCCAGGAGGGCTGGGACACTGAAGCTTTCTTT